This T cell receptor (beta chain) was documented in a study of identifying expanded T cells in peripheral blood. Study-level points and caveats: Over approximately two and four weeks, about 15 and 19 clones changed, versus 1.2 between replicates. Variance in clone template counts between roughly two-week samples significantly increased with total template count across all healthy donors.

Using immunoSEQ multiplex PCR, the repertoire was profiled, and TCRdb retains in-frame clones only, with some absent. The sample has about 90,000 clones; around 90% are singletons. The CDR3 is made up of 15 amino acids. The V and J ends lost 8 bases and 1 base respectively, with 15 bases between them. Germline CDR1 reads LNHDA; CDR2 reads SQIVND (reference sequence). During the collection period, no donor immune events like infections were recorded. On this clone itself: Its antigen is unknown.

Sequenced: blood. The chain employs TRBV19 and TRBJ2-1, with a weak D call TRBD2 (6 bases). The source is a person aged 18 to 70 in good health. This CDR3 reads CASQEWGVSYNEQFF. The CDR3 DNA reads TGTGCCAGTCAAGAGTGGGGGGTTTCCTACAATGAGCAGTTCTTC.